These 8 T cell receptor beta chains came from one sample sequenced in a study of blood T cell repertoires in COVID-19. Data came from immunoSEQ multiplex PCR; TCRdb stores just in-frame clones and leaves some out. Of a few hundred thousand clones listed, about 88% are singletons. Sequenced sample: PBMCs or T cells enriched from blood (not recorded which). The source of these receptors is a woman aged 18-29 years who had been exposed to COVID-19.

This clone was seen just once. The rearrangement joins TRBV9 to TRBJ1-1, with 7 positions matching TRBD1. The CDR3 runs to 13 residues. J gave up 9 bases and V 4 bases, and 9 bases lay outside the gene matches. Germline CDR1 is SGDLS and CDR2 is YYNGEE. DNA of the CDR3: TGTGCCAGCAGCACCTCCACGGGACAGAAAGCTTTCTTT. Protein product: CASSTSTGQKAFF. The full variable domain, rest sourced from reference TRBV9 and TRBJ1-1, is DSGVTQTPKHLITATGQRVTLRCSPRSGDLSVYWYQQSLDQGLQFLIQYYNGEERAKGNILERFSAQQFPDLHSELNLSSLELGDSALYFCASSTSTGQKAFFGQGTRLTVV.

This sequence joins TRBV19 and TRBJ2-1, with 9 nucleotides matching TRBD2. The junction had 2 bases not matched to a gene; V was cut back by 3 bases and J by 2 bases. This CDR3 spans 15 amino acids. CDR1 is LNHDA and CDR2 is SQIVND in the germline V gene (reference sequence). As DNA, the CDR3 is TGTGCCAGTAGTATCTCTAGCGGGGCCTACAATGAGCAGTTCTTC. Its translation is CASSISSGAYNEQFF.

This rearrangement joins TRBV7-8 to TRBJ2-5; 14 bases agree with TRBD2. Germline V gene sequence: CDR1 SGHVS, CDR2 FQNEAQ. Trimming cost V 4 bases and J 5 bases; bases outside gene matches: 9. The CDR3 spans 17 residues. For the CDR3, the DNA is TGTGCCAGCAGCTCCGGACTAGCGGGAGGTCTTTGGGAGACCCAGTACTTC. Encoded protein: CASSSGLAGGLWETQYF.

CDR3 sequence: CASSGGLAGLYEQYF. The DNA for the CDR3 is TGTGCCAGCAGCGGGGGACTAGCGGGACTATACGAGCAGTACTTC. The chain combines TRBV7-2 with TRBJ2-7; 13 nucleotides line up with TRBD2. This CDR3 spans 15 amino acids. J was trimmed by 4 bases and V by 5 bases; bases with no gene match: 5. Germline V gene lookup returns CDR1 SGHTA and CDR2 FQGNSA. Complete variable domain (other parts from reference TRBV7-2 and TRBJ2-7): GAGVSQSPSNKVTEKGKDVELRCDPISGHTALYWYRQSLGQGLEFLIYFQGNSAPDKSGLPSDRFSAERTGGSVSTLTIQRTQQEDSAVYLCASSGGLAGLYEQYFGPGTRLTVT.

This clone has just a few counts. CDR3: CASNLLETSGSYTGELFF. CDR3 coding DNA: TGTGCCAGCAATTTATTAGAAACTAGCGGTTCCTACACCGGGGAGCTGTTTTTT. The chain recombines TRBV7-9 with TRBJ2-2, with TRBD2 matching 8 bases. This CDR3 is 18 amino acids long. Unmatched junction bases numbered 16, after V lost 7 bases and J lost 3 bases. CDR1 is SEHNR, CDR2 FQNEAQ, per germline (reference sequence).

This chain uses TRBV20-1 with TRBJ1-1; no clear D gene. This CDR3 comprises 9 residues. Germline V gives CDR1 DFQATT, CDR2 SNEGSKA (reference sequence). V lost 6 bases, J lost 6 bases, and 5 bases lay in between. This CDR3 reads CSAPSEAFF. As DNA, the CDR3 is TGCAGTGCCCCATCTGAAGCTTTCTTT.

The rearrangement joins TRBV4-3 to TRBJ1-1, with D possibly TRBD1 on 6 matching bases. V was shortened by 5 bases and J by 4 bases, with 11 bases between the two germline ends. The CDR3 runs to 13 residues. Germline CDR1 and CDR2: LGHNA and YSLEER. The chain's CDR3 is CASSTRGGTEAFF. CDR3 DNA: TGCGCCAGCAGCACCCGAGGGGGCACTGAAGCTTTCTTT.

The CDR3 here is CASSQELTANYGYTF. In DNA, the CDR3 is TGTGCCAGCAGCCAAGAATTAACAGCCAACTATGGCTACACCTTC. The rearrangement uses TRBV4-2 and TRBJ1-2; D is unresolved. The CDR3 runs 15 residues. Per the germline V gene, CDR1 is LGHNA and CDR2 is YNFKEQ. With 0 bases removed from V and 2 bases from J, the gap between germline ends came to 10 bases.